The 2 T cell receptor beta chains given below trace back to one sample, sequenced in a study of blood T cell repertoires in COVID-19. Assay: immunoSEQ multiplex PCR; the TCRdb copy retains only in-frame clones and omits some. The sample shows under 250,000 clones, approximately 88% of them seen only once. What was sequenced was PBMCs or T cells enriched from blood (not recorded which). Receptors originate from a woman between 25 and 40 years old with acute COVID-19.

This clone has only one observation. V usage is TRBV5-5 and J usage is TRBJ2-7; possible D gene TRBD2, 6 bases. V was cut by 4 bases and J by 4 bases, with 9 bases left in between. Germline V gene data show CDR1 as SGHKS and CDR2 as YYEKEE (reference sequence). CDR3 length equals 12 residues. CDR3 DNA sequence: TGTGCCAGCAGCCCTGGGACTTACGAGCAGTACTTC. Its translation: CASSPGTYEQYF.

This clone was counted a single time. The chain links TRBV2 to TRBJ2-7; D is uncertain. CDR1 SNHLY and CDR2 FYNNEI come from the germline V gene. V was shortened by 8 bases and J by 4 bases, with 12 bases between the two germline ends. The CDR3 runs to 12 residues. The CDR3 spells CASRLQVYEQYF. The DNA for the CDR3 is TGTGCCAGCCGGCTTCAGGTTTACGAGCAGTACTTC.